The present T cell receptor (beta chain) was sequenced within a study of blood T cell repertoires in COVID-19. About the study: Sites across the United States, Italy and Spain contributed samples from acute and convalescent COVID-19. In each case, the material was cDNA or gDNA derived from T cells, B-cell-depleted T cells, or PBMCs.

Original handling: From reference gene primer amplification, estimates of nucleated cell counts were derived. Some clones are missing from TCRdb's copy, which holds only in-frame ones; the method was immunoSEQ multiplex PCR. V and J calls and clone size are those listed in that table; D and trimming were worked out from the DNA. The sample gives some 11,000 clones, roughly four fifths of which show up once; less than 4.5% is in the top ten. This clone appeared a single time. The sequence derives from a woman aged 55-70 years with acute or convalescent COVID-19. The sample comprised peripheral blood.

The CDR3 DNA reads as TGTGCCAGCAGTTACGGGGGCTCGCATTTCTTC. Translating it yields CASSYGGSHFF. The rearrangement uses TRBV6-5 and TRBJ2-1; D may be TRBD1 (6 bases). The CDR3 spans 11 residues. The germline V gene encodes CDR1 MNHEY and CDR2 SVGAGI. V was cut by 2 bases and J by 16 bases, with 12 bases left in between.